This T cell receptor beta chain comes out of a study of cytomegalovirus exposure and HLA in healthy donors (dated by TCRdb to 2017 to 2019). Describing the broader study: An earlier analysis of roughly 570 of the donors reported around 280 Gb of sequence data and roughly 120 million unique TCR beta sequences obtained from approximately 180 million T cells. About 280 gigabases of sequencing data and around 85 million unique TCR sequences made up an early release that covered several hundred HLA-typed donors. The number of typed donors differed by locus: roughly 629-640 for A, B, C, DRB1 and DQB1; 522 for DQA1; 606 for DPA1; and about 470 for DPB1. Both class I and class II loci were covered by HLA typing, at four-digit resolution. To study patterns of TCR occurrence, a later analysis re-analyzed previously published TCR beta repertoires from 666 donors and added high-resolution HLA genotyping. Every repertoire in the discovery cohort had been generated on one and the same sequencing platform. The T cell repertoires of roughly 660 subjects were profiled by immunosequencing and related to cytomegalovirus serostatus. Donor age, sex, ethnicity and CMV serostatus were collected together with the repertoire data. Four or five DR-DQ haplotypes were handled as single units for association and clustering because linkage in the cohort was strong. High-throughput TCR immunosequencing, statistical association of individual TCRs with disease status, and machine learning were combined to predict cytomegalovirus infection status. In a later genetic analysis, genome-wide SNP genotypes for about three fifths of the roughly 670 donors were used, and that subset was treated as a discovery cohort. In addition to the first cohort of approximately 650 subjects, a separate validation cohort of 100 to 150 different subjects was used. The study was designed to test whether signatures of past pathogen exposure could be identified by cataloging public T cell receptors. Of the approximately 400 genotyped donors, roughly 80% fell in the genetic ancestry cluster associated with self-reported Caucasian donors. In an earlier analysis of more than 550 of the donors, high-throughput TCR beta sequencing was used to judge whether each TCR beta V gene segment behaved as functional or pseudogenic. On average, around 240,000 unique TCR beta nucleotide sequences were sequenced per donor among a few hundred genotyped donors of the cohort, with around 19% of those sequences being non-productive. Rather than drawing on any new phenotypic data, the later analysis identified candidate immune exposures from TCR beta sequences and the way those sequences occurred across donors.

What the work shows at the level of the full study, not this receptor alone: In both the original and validation cohorts, the classifier was reported to diagnose cytomegalovirus status with high specificity and sensitivity. Because HLA typing was unavailable for some donors at each locus, only the typed subset was used in association tests. In the study, approximately 160 TCR beta chains were listed as associated with cytomegalovirus. In an earlier analysis of around 500 of the donors, most TCR beta V segments appeared in productive rearrangements about 90% or about 30% of the time, broadly matching IMGT annotations. A later analysis found that most CMV-associated TCR beta chains appeared HLA-restricted, with HLA associations seemingly driven largely by CMV exposure. When HLA alleles, especially DR and DQ, strongly co-occurred, TCR associations were difficult to assign to individual alleles. Specific HLA alleles were associated with some 15,000 TCR beta sequences at a false discovery rate of 0.05 in a later analysis. The earlier analysis of approximately 560 of the donors excluded seventeen rarely observed V segments, including chromosome 9 orphons, because counts were too low. According to the authors, the approach could potentially be generalized to other disease states and immunological phenotypes. This cohort had only TCR beta chains sequenced, and the lack of alpha or paired-chain data limited which features could be detected. In a later genetic analysis, a missense DCLRE1C variant was associated with V-gene and J-gene trimming of TCR beta chains, and the association was replicated in an independent cohort. While some public TCRs were present in many individuals, most TCR sequences turned up only very rarely across donors. According to a later analysis, parvovirus B19, influenza, CMV and Epstein-Barr virus appeared linked to several top co-occurrence clusters. A few of the identified cytomegalovirus-associated TCR beta chains were confirmed in vitro to be specific for cytomegalovirus antigens. In a later analysis, HLA-associated TCR beta chains showed more clonal expansion and lower generation probabilities than non-associated chains that were equally common. Compared with the roughly 700-donor mean, donors in an Asian-associated ancestry cluster had fewer N-insertions in productive TCRs, according to a later genetic analysis. For the cohort, immune exposure information was limited to CMV serostatus. Correlated functional status among segregating V segments might reflect linkage disequilibrium, but an unknown experimental factor could not be ruled out. Roughly uniform sequencing depth across donors was assumed in presence/absence analyses, although this assumption may not hold. A cluster of highly shared sequence variants was judged likely to represent a technical artifact of the sequencing pipeline. A later analysis found that TCR association rates varied across HLA loci, with DRB1 alleles showing the most associated TCRs and HLA-C alleles the fewest. A further reported finding was that TCR beta sequences accurately predicted the HLA-A and HLA-B alleles for most subjects in the first cohort.

With respect to this clone: Its antigen remains unidentified. Base quality data are lacking; no much larger clone is found one base away.

Receptor libraries were prepared by the immunoSEQ multiplex PCR assay. For the multiplex PCR, a mixture combining 60 forward primers for TCR Vbeta segments and 13 reverse primers for TCR Jbeta segments was used. The CDR3 region of rearranged TCR beta genes was amplified from genomic DNA with a multiplex PCR assay. On the Illumina HiSeq System, the amplified TCR beta libraries were sequenced as 87-base-pair reads. Turning to the authors' computational methods: A later analysis counted about 82 million unique TCR beta chains across the 670 or so repertoires, and around 9.9 million of these chains were shared by at least two donors. A nearest-neighbor algorithm error-corrected the raw reads and collapsed the reads into unique sequences, merging closely related sequences to remove PCR and sequencing errors. To assign V, D and J gene segments, CDR3 sequences were aligned to IMGT reference sequences. Each retained sequence needed at least a six-nucleotide match to both a V gene segment and a J gene segment. Rearrangements were called productive when the CDR3 lacked stop codons and stayed in frame with V and J; all others were non-productive. CDR3 was defined by IMGT convention, running from the second conserved V-encoded cysteine to the conserved J-encoded phenylalanine. The earlier analysis of 587 of the donors excluded any sequence lacking an unambiguous match to a single V gene segment. In an earlier analysis of 450 to 700 of the donors, V segments were called functional above 56.7% productive rearrangements and were called segregating when the between-donor standard deviation exceeded 5%. A statistical classification framework was built to diagnose cytomegalovirus status from the catalog of TCR beta chain sequences. In a later analysis, TCR nucleotide sequences were compared against IMGT/GENE-DB human TR gene sequences so that V and J genes could be assigned. A later analysis assigned CDR3 sequences and most-parsimonious VDJ recombination scenarios with the TCRdist pipeline. A later analysis defined each TCR beta chain by its CDR3 amino acid sequence plus V-gene family, and excluded reads lacking a unique V-gene family. In a later analysis, a few hundred highly shared, low-generation-probability nucleotide sequences were removed to address suspected cross-contamination and a sequencing artifact. In a later analysis, a clonal expansion index was calculated for each public chain from normalized within-repertoire ranks of inferred template counts. In a later analysis, generation probabilities were computed using a VDJ recombination model fitted to out-of-frame rearrangements, and the results were checked against IGoR. In a later analysis, TCR-TCR, TCR-HLA and TCR-CMV co-occurrence was scored with hypergeometric tests, and a repertoire-size bias correction was applied to TCR pairs. False discovery rates were estimated in a later analysis by permuting HLA or CMV assignments 20 times. A later analysis grouped co-occurring TCRs with DBSCAN, adding TCRdist sequence similarity when clustering within HLA-allele-positive subsets. Co-occurrence clustering excluded repertoires with fewer than 30,000 or more than 120,000 public chains, plus five with anomalous nucleotide sharing. TCRdb limited this immuneACCESS table to in-frame rearrangements with V and J called. A share of clones is missing; checked studies link under half to unresolved V genes, and the rest is unexplained. The V and J calls and clone size come from that table; D and trimming were worked out from the DNA. This sample holds 160,000 or so clones; approximately 80% were observed only once. The ten top clones hold more than 3% of the sample.

The cohort comprised fewer than 700 healthy bone marrow donors. Cohort members were all nominally healthy when sampled, although unrecorded immune exposures were likely present. The donor tested CMV seropositive, placing the donor among the 289 seropositive members of the cohort. A peripheral blood sample was provided by each donor, and peripheral blood mononuclear cells were used for TCR beta sequencing. Genomic DNA was extracted from the blood cell samples with the Qiagen DNeasy Blood Extraction Kit. The source of this sequence is a man aged 25-45 years in good health and CMV-seropositive. The sequencing input was PBMCs.

The DNA sequence is as follows: TGTGCCAGCTCACCCCTGGGAGGTGAGAACACTGAAGCTTTCTTT. It is translated as CASSPLGGENTEAFF. The chain joins TRBV18 to TRBJ1-1, with no D gene named confidently. The germline V gene yields KGHSH for CDR1 and LQKENI for CDR2. Its CDR3 holds 15 amino acids, cysteine through phenylalanine. Solely the CDR3 DNA is kept, with 45 bases framed from the first base. Trimming costs V 3 bases and J 1 base, and their ends lie 12 bases apart.